This T cell receptor (beta chain) came from a study of PD-L1 blockade in urothelial cancer. Generated by immunoSEQ multiplex PCR, the TCRdb table keeps only in-frame clones and is missing some. The data show roughly 49,000 clones, about 86% seen once. Noted time point: pretreatment peripheral blood. The CDR3 loop spans 14 amino acids. The trim removed 6 bases at V and 4 bases at J, leaving 6 bases unmatched. Germline V gene lookup returns CDR1 SGHRS and CDR2 YFSETQ. This chain joins TRBV5-1 and TRBJ2-1; TRBD1 aligns across 8 bases. The clonotype comes from a man between 60 and 75 years old with urothelial cancer. Here the sequenced sample was PBMCs, taken around atezolizumab (anti-PD-L1) treatment. The CDR3 DNA is TGCGCCAGCACAGGACAGGGCACGTACAATGAGCAGTTCTTC. Translating gives CASTGQGTYNEQFF.